This note documents a single T cell receptor (beta chain) sequence. This receptor's antigen is unknown. No qualities accompany the bases; no much larger clone lies one base away. This record comes from a study of CD8 T cells in Susac syndrome (dated by TCRdb to the late 2010s). For the wider study: Whether CD8+ T cell activation and differentiation in Susac syndrome was antigen driven was tested using repertoire sequencing. CD8+ T cell repertoire clonality was compared between approximately 12 healthy donors, approximately 14 Susac syndrome patients and roughly 15 multiple sclerosis patients. Study-level results and caveats: The number of individuals in the TCR sequencing and HLA analysis was acknowledged as relatively small.

RNA was extracted with the RNeasy kit and 0.5 to 1 ug was reverse transcribed using random hexamers. TCR beta CDR3 regions were amplified with the immunoSEQ multiplex PCR assay covering 54 Vbeta and 13 Jbeta segments. Bias from PCR amplification was corrected by using a synthetic template baseline for primer optimization and for computational correction. Per the original workflow: Reads were annotated to V, D and J genes according to IMGT and were analyzed with immunoSEQ Analyzer, with only productive sequences retained. Clonality was computed as one minus Shannon entropy normalized by log2 of the number of productive unique sequences. For each patient and control, public and private clones were evaluated among the 100 most prevalent clones. Susac-specific clones were defined as absent from healthy and MS cohorts, around 970 published viral clones and other ImmuneACCESS disease sequences. TCRdb took the public reads, trimmed them with fastp at Q25, ran MiXCR for clone calling and kept in-frame beta chains. Merged by CDR3 protein, the rows form single entries marked with the most common genes and DNA. For this entry, the V and J calls and clone size follow TCRdb and not the study's own pipeline. Counted in this sample were fewer than 250,000 distinct CDR3 sequences; about 94% of them appeared once. Jointly, the top ten make up roughly 0.15% of the sample.

Peripheral blood CD8+ and CD4+ T cells from healthy donors, Susac syndrome patients and multiple sclerosis patients were profiled using high-throughput TCR beta sequencing. Multiple sclerosis controls were treatment-naive patients with stable or active relapsing-remitting disease fulfilling revised McDonald criteria. Bulk CD8+ and CD4+ T cells were purified by magnetic negative isolation, while CD8+ TEMRA cells were enriched using FACS. Blood was drawn into EDTA tubes, processed within 24 hours, and PBMCs were isolated by density gradient centrifugation. PBMCs intended for TCR sequencing were cryopreserved in liquid nitrogen and thawed later in a water bath at 37 degrees C. A purity of at least 90% was achieved for sorted or isolated CD4+, CD8+ and CD8+ TEMRA cells. This receptor was taken from a human donor with multiple sclerosis. Material for sequencing was CD8+ T cells from PBMCs.

The CDR3 is CASSLEGGYTDTQYF. The sequenced DNA: TGTGCCAGCAGCTTAGAGGGGGGATACACAGATACGCAGTATTTT. The chain is assembled from TRBV7-9 and TRBJ2-3; the D call is tentative, TRBD1 or TRBD2, as each matches 6 bases. In the germline V gene (reference sequence), CDR1 corresponds to SEHNR and CDR2 to FQNEAQ. The trim is 1 base for V and 2 bases for J, with a gap of 10 bases between the germline ends. The CDR3 runs 15 amino acids, cysteine and phenylalanine included. The only DNA kept is the CDR3, 45 bases in frame from the first base.